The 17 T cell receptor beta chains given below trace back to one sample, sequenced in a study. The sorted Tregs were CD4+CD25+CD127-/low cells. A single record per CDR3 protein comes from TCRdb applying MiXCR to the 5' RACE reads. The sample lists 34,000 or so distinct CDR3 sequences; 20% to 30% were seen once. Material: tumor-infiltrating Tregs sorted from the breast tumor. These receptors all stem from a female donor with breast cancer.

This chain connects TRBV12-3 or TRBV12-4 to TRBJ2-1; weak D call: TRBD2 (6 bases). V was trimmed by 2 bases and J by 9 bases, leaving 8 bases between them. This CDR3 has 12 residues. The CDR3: CASSLLGGEQFF. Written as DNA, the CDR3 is TGTGCCAGCAGTTTATTGGGAGGTGAGCAGTTCTTC.

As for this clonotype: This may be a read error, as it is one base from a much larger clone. This CDR3 is CSGSFTSGKAEEQYF. CDR3 nucleotides: TGCAGTGGATCGTTCACTAGCGGGAAGGCCGAAGAGCAGTACTTC. V usage is TRBV20-1 and J usage is TRBJ2-7; 10 nucleotides match TRBD2. J was trimmed by 7 bases and V by 7 bases; bases with no gene match: 16. Looked up from germline, CDR1 is DFQATT and CDR2 is SNEGSKA (reference sequence). The CDR3 is 15 residues long.

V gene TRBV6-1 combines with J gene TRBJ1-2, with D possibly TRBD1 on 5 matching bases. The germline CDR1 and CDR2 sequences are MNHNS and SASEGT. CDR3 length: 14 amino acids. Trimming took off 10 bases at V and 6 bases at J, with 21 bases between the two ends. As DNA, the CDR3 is TGTGCCACAGGGCCCAAATCTTTCGGGGATGGCTACACCTTC. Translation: CATGPKSFGDGYTF.

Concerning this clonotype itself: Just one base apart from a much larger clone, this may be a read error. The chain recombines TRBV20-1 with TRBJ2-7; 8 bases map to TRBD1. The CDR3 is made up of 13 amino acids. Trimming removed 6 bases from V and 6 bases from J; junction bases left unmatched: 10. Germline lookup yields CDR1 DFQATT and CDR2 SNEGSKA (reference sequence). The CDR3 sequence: CSAWDRRAGEQYF. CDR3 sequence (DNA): TGCAGTGCATGGGACAGGAGAGCAGGCGAGCAGTACTTC.

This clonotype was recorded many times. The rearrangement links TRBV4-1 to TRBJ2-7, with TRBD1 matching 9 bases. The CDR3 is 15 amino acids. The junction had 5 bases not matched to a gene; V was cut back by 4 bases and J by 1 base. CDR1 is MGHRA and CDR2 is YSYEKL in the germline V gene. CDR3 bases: TGCGCCAGCAGCCTTCGACAGGGGGGTTCCTACGAGCAGTACTTC. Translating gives CASSLRQGGSYEQYF.

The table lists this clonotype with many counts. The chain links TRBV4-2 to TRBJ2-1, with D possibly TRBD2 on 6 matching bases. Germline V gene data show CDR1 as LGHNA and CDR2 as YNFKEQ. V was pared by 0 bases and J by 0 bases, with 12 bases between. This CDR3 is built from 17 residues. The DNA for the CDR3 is TGTGCCAGCAGCCAAGAACTGAGGACTACCTCCTACAATGAGCAGTTCTTC. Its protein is CASSQELRTTSYNEQFF.

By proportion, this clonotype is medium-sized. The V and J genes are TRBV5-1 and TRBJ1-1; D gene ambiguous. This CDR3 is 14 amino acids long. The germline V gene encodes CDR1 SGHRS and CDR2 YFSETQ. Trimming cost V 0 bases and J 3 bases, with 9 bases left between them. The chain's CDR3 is CASSLARLDTEAFF. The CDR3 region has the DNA TGCGCCAGCAGCTTGGCCCGACTGGACACTGAAGCTTTCTTT.

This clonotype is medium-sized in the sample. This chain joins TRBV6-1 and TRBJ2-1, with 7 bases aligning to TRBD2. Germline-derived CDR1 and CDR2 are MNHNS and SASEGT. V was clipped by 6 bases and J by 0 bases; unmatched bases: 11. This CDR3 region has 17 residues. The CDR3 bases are TGTGCCAGCAGGGGAGGCGGACTAGTGGGCTCCTACAATGAGCAGTTCTTC. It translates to CASRGGGLVGSYNEQFF.

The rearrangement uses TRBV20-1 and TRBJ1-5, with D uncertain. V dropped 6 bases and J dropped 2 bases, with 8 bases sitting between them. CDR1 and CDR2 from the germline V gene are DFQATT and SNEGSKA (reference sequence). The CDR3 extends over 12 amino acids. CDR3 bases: TGCAGTGCGAGGATGGGCAATCAGCCCCAGCATTTT. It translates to CSARMGNQPQHF.

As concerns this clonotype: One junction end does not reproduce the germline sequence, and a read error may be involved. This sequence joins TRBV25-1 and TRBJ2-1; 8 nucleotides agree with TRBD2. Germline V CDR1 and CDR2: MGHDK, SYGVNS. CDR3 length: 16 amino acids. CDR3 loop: CVSSEPGLGSYNEQFF. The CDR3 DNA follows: TGTGTCAGCAGTGAACCGGGACTAGGCTCCTACAATGAGCAGTTCTTC.

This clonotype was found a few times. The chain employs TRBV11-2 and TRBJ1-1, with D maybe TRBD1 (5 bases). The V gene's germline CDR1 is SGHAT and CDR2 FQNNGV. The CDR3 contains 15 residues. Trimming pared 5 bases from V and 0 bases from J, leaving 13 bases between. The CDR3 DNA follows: TGTGCCAGCAGCCCCGTACGGGACGTGAACACTGAAGCTTTCTTT. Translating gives CASSPVRDVNTEAFF.

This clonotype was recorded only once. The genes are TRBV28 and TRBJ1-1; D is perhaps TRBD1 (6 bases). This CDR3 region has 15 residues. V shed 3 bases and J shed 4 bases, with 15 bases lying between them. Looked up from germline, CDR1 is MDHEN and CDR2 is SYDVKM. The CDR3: CASSLGGAWVTEAFF. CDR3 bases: TGTGCCAGCAGTTTGGGGGGCGCGTGGGTCACTGAAGCTTTCTTT. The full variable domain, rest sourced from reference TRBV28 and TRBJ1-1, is DVKVTQSSRYLVKRTGEKVFLECVQDMDHENMFWYRQDPGLGLRLIYFSYDVKMKEKGDIPEGYSVSREKKERFSLILESASTNQTSMYLCASSLGGAWVTEAFFGQGTRLTVV.

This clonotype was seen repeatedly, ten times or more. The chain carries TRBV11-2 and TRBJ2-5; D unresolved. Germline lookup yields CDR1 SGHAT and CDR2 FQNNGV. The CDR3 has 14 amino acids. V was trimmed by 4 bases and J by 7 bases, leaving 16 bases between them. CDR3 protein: CASSSDPLWVTQYF. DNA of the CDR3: TGTGCCAGCAGCTCCGACCCCCTTTGGGTGACCCAGTACTTC.

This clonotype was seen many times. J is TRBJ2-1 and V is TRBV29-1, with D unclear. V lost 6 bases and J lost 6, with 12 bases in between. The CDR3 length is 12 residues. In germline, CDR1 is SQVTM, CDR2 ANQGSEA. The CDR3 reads CSVDPVRNEQFF. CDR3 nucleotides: TGCAGCGTCGATCCTGTTCGCAATGAGCAGTTCTTC.

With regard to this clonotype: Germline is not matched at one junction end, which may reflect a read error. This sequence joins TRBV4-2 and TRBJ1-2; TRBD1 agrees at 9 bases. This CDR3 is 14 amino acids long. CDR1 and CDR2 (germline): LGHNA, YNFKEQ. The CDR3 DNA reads TGTGCCAGCAGCCCAACAGGGGGCAACTATGGCAACACCTTC. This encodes CASSPTGGNYGNTF.

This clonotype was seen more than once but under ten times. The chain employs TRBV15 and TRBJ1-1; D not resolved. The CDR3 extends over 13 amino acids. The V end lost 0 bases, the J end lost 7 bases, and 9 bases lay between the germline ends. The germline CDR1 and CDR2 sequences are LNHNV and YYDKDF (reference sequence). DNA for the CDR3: TGTGCCACCAGCAGAGATCTGCGGGGTGAAGCTTTCTTT. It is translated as CATSRDLRGEAFF.

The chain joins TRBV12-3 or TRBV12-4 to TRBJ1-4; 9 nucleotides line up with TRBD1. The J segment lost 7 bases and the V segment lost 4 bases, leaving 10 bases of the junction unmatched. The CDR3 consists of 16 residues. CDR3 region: CASSSWDRAGGEKLFF. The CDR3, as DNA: TGTGCCAGCAGTTCCTGGGACAGGGCTGGGGGTGAAAAACTGTTTTTT.